A single sample gave rise to the 31 T cell receptor beta chains below, sequenced in a study of T cell changes during pregnancy in multiple sclerosis. Sequenced by immunoSEQ multiplex PCR; TCRdb stores in-frame clones only, minus some. Among tens of thousands of clones listed, 90% to 95% were seen once. Sample: peripheral blood, taken in the first trimester of pregnancy. The receptors stem from a female donor in good health, enrolled as a control in a pregnancy study.

This clone was counted once. This chain joins TRBV27 and TRBJ2-5; TRBD2 matches 14 bases. This CDR3 spans 16 amino acids. Trimming at V came to 3 bases and at J to 2 bases, leaving 2 bases not matched to a gene. CDR1 and CDR2 (germline): MNHEY, SMNVEV (reference sequence). CDR3 bases: TGTGCCAGCAGTTTCCGACTAGCGGGAGGGCAAGAGACCCAGTACTTC. Translation: CASSFRLAGGQETQYF.

The J gene is TRBJ2-5, the V gene TRBV30; no clear D. Trimming took off 2 bases at V and 5 bases at J, with 6 bases between the two ends. This CDR3 spans 11 amino acids. CDR1 is GTSNPN and CDR2 is SVGIG in the germline V gene (reference sequence). The CDR3 DNA is TGTGCCTGGAGTTCTCCTGAGACCCAGTACTTC. Residues: CAWSSPETQYF. The variable domain in full, completed from reference TRBV30 and TRBJ2-5, reads SQTIHQWPATLVQPVGSPLSLECTVEGTSNPNLYWYRQAAGRGLQLLFYSVGIGQISSEVPQNLSASRPQDRQFILSSKKLLLSDSGFYLCAWSSPETQYFGPGTRLLVL.

The chain carries TRBV18 and TRBJ2-3, with TRBD2 matching over 8 bases. Trimming at V came to 3 bases and at J to 3 bases, leaving 5 bases not matched to a gene. The CDR3 spans 15 residues. Germline CDR1 and CDR2: KGHSH and LQKENI. CDR3 DNA: TGTGCCAGCTCACCCTTCGCGGGAGGTACAGATACGCAGTATTTT. Translation gives CASSPFAGGTDTQYF.

The J gene is TRBJ2-7, the V gene TRBV9, with a tentative D call TRBD2 (5 bases). Germline CDR1 SGDLS, CDR2 YYNGEE. V lost 2 bases and J lost 3, with 12 bases in between. The CDR3 spans 14 residues. CDR3 protein: CASSVGGTDYEQYF. DNA of the CDR3: TGTGCCAGCAGCGTTGGAGGTACAGACTACGAGCAGTACTTC.

The chain joins TRBV12-5 to TRBJ2-1; weak D call: TRBD2 (7 bases). The CDR3 contains 16 residues. Trimming left V 5 bases short and J 7 bases short, with 21 bases between. Germline CDR1 LGHNT, CDR2 FRNRAP. Written as DNA, the CDR3 is TGTGCTAGTGGTCCCGGTAGGGCAGGGGAGGGGAATGAGCAGTTCTTC. It specifies CASGPGRAGEGNEQFF.

V is TRBV7-2 and J is TRBJ1-3, with TRBD1 matching over 8 bases. The J segment lost 0 bases and the V segment lost 6 bases, leaving 4 bases of the junction unmatched. CDR3 length equals 15 residues. Germline-derived CDR1 and CDR2 are SGHTA and FQGNSA. The CDR3 DNA follows: TGTGCCAGCAGTAGGGACAGGATCTCTGGAAACACCATATATTTT. This codes for CASSRDRISGNTIYF.

The chain is built from TRBV27 and TRBJ2-5, with a tentative D call TRBD1 (6 bases). CDR1 is MNHEY and CDR2 is SMNVEV in the germline V gene (reference sequence). The CDR3 is made up of 14 amino acids. Trimming removed 4 bases at V and 5 bases at J, with 14 bases between. The CDR3 DNA reads TGTGCCAGCAGTTCAGGGGTGGTCCCGGAGACCCAGTACTTC. This codes for CASSSGVVPETQYF.

The chain carries TRBV7-9 and TRBJ2-2, with 8 bases aligning to TRBD2. Germline-derived CDR1 and CDR2 are SEHNR and FQNEAQ (reference sequence). The CDR3 totals 15 residues. Trimming cost V 5 bases and J 7 bases; bases outside gene matches: 9. The CDR3 spells CASSPGRALSGELFF. DNA of the CDR3: TGTGCCAGCAGCCCCGGGAGGGCCCTCAGCGGGGAGCTGTTTTTT. Full variable domain (rest looked up from reference TRBV7-9 and TRBJ2-2): DTGVSQNPRHKITKRGQNVTFRCDPISEHNRLYWYRQTLGQGPEFLTYFQNEAQLEKSRLLSDRFSAERPKGSFSTLEIQRTEQGDSAMYLCASSPGRALSGELFFGEGSRLTVL.

The gene calls are TRBV6-1 and TRBJ1-6, with 7 bases matching TRBD1. CDR1 is MNHNS and CDR2 is SASEGT in the germline V gene. The CDR3 extends over 14 amino acids. J lost 5 bases, V lost 10 bases, and 8 bases had no gene match. The CDR3 bases are TGTGCCACAGAGGGGGCGCGGGATAATTCACCCCTCCACTTT. Its translation: CATEGARDNSPLHF.

The rearrangement links TRBV10-1 to TRBJ2-3, with 8 bases identical to TRBD2. Per the germline V gene, CDR1 is WNHNN and CDR2 is SYGVQD (reference sequence). V was clipped by 4 bases and J by 0 bases; unmatched bases: 3. The CDR3 has 15 amino acids. CDR3 coding DNA: TGCGCCAGCAGTGCCCAGCGGGGGAGCACAGATACGCAGTATTTT. Protein sequence: CASSAQRGSTDTQYF.

This clone appeared a single time. In DNA form, the CDR3 reads TGTGCCAGCAGTGAAAGCGGCAGCTCCTACGAGCAGTACTTC. It translates to CASSESGSSYEQYF. This sequence joins TRBV9 and TRBJ2-7, with D possibly matching TRBD2 (5 bases). The V gene's germline CDR1 is SGDLS and CDR2 YYNGEE. Trimming left V 5 bases short and J 0 bases short, with 12 bases between. This CDR3 is 14 amino acids long.

The chain is built from TRBV19 and TRBJ1-5, with a weak D call TRBD1 (5 bases). The CDR3 extends over 14 amino acids. Deletions cut 1 base from V and 7 bases from J, with 11 bases between. The germline V gene encodes CDR1 LNHDA and CDR2 SQIVND (reference sequence). The CDR3 sequence is CASSIAGRDQPQHF. The CDR3 DNA reads TGTGCCAGTAGTATAGCGGGGAGGGACCAGCCCCAGCATTTT.

This clone was seen a single time. The V gene is TRBV9, the J gene TRBJ1-2, with 10 bases identical to TRBD1. The J segment lost 5 bases and the V segment lost 0 bases, leaving 7 bases of the junction unmatched. In germline, CDR1 is SGDLS, CDR2 YYNGEE. This CDR3 comprises 16 residues. CDR3 nucleotides: TGTGCCAGCAGCGTAGGAGGACAGGGGGTCGGGTATGGCTACACCTTC. Translation: CASSVGGQGVGYGYTF.

CDR3 nucleotide sequence: TGTGCCAGTAGTTCCAACCCAGGGGCTGTGAGCAATCAGCCCCAGCATTTT. This encodes CASSSNPGAVSNQPQHF. The chain uses TRBV19 and TRBJ1-5; D is possibly TRBD1 (6 bases). CDR1 is LNHDA and CDR2 is SQIVND in the germline V gene (reference sequence). Between the trimmed V and J ends, which lost 5 bases and 1 base, there was a span of 18 bases. This CDR3 region has 17 residues.

The DNA for the CDR3 is TGTGCCAGCAGCTACCGACTAGCGGGAGGGACTGAGCAGTTCTTC. Translated: CASSYRLAGGTEQFF. J is TRBJ2-1 and V is TRBV11-3; 14 bases align to TRBD2. The ends lost 4 bases at V and 9 bases at J; junction bases unmatched: 5. Germline V gene data show CDR1 as SGHNT and CDR2 as YENEEA. CDR3 length equals 15 residues.

The chain's CDR3 is CASSQGLAGVSYEQYF. CDR3 DNA sequence: TGTGCCAGCAGCCAGGGCCTAGCGGGGGTCTCCTACGAGCAGTACTTC. The gene calls are TRBV14 and TRBJ2-7; 10 nucleotides line up with TRBD2. The germline CDR1 and CDR2 sequences are SGHDN and FVKESK. After removal of 3 bases from V and 0 bases from J, the junction contained 5 bases not matched to a gene. The CDR3 loop spans 16 amino acids.

The table lists this clone with a few counts. The V and J genes are TRBV7-9 and TRBJ1-4, with D unclear. Germline values: CDR1 SEHNR, CDR2 FQNEAQ (reference sequence). Trimming removed 5 bases from V and 7 bases from J, with 17 bases in between. The CDR3 loop spans 15 amino acids. The CDR3 DNA sequence: TGTGCCAGCAGCCCCCGATTGAGCTCTGGTGAAAAACTGTTTTTT. This codes for CASSPRLSSGEKLFF.

This clone appeared a single time. This chain joins TRBV30 and TRBJ2-3; D perhaps matches TRBD1 (6 bases). V was shortened by 3 bases and J by 1 base, with 11 bases between the two germline ends. The CDR3 spans 14 residues. Germline V gene lookup returns CDR1 GTSNPN and CDR2 SVGIG (reference sequence). CDR3 amino acids: CAWSGDIRTDTQYF. CDR3 sequence (DNA): TGTGCCTGGAGCGGGGACATACGCACAGATACGCAGTATTTT.

The chain combines TRBV5-1 with TRBJ2-7; 7 positions match TRBD1. J gave up 4 bases and V 2 bases, and 3 bases lay outside the gene matches. CDR1 SGHRS and CDR2 YFSETQ come from the germline V gene. The CDR3 runs 13 residues. The CDR3: CASSFRRGYEQYF. The CDR3, as DNA: TGCGCCAGCAGCTTTCGCAGGGGGTACGAGCAGTACTTC. Supplemented by reference TRBV5-1 and TRBJ2-7, the full variable domain reads KAGVTQTPRYLIKTRGQQVTLSCSPISGHRSVSWYQQTPGQGLQFLFEYFSETQRNKGNFPGRFSGRQFSNSRSEMNVSTLELGDSALYLCASSFRRGYEQYFGPGTRLTVT.

The V and J genes are TRBV28 and TRBJ2-7; TRBD1 agrees at 8 bases. The germline CDR1 and CDR2 sequences are MDHEN and SYDVKM. The V and J ends lost 5 bases and 9 bases, in that order; junction bases with no gene match: 9. The CDR3 runs to 13 residues. The CDR3 here is CASSLTGVSAQYF. As DNA, the CDR3 is TGTGCCAGCAGTCTGACAGGGGTGTCGGCGCAGTACTTC. The full variable domain, rest sourced from reference TRBV28 and TRBJ2-7, is DVKVTQSSRYLVKRTGEKVFLECVQDMDHENMFWYRQDPGLGLRLIYFSYDVKMKEKGDIPEGYSVSREKKERFSLILESASTNQTSMYLCASSLTGVSAQYFGPGTRLTVT.

V usage is TRBV19 and J usage is TRBJ1-5, with D possibly being TRBD1 (5 bases). The CDR3 sequence is 13 residues long. Looked up from germline, CDR1 is LNHDA and CDR2 is SQIVND (reference sequence). The V gene lost 1 base and the J gene lost 16 bases, with 17 bases spanning the gap. CDR3 coding DNA: TGTGCCAGTAGTATAGCTCCATCCCAGGGAACTCATTTT. Translation gives CASSIAPSQGTHF.

The chain carries TRBV2 and TRBJ2-1, with 9 bases aligning to TRBD2. The germline CDR1 and CDR2 sequences are SNHLY and FYNNEI. The CDR3 is made up of 14 amino acids. V was clipped by 3 bases and J by 12 bases; unmatched bases: 9. The CDR3 DNA sequence: TGTGCCAGCAGTGAGGCGGGAGGGGGACTTGTGCAGTTCTTC. Encoded protein: CASSEAGGGLVQFF. The whole variable domain, remainder taken from reference TRBV2 and TRBJ2-1, is EPEVTQTPSHQVTQMGQEVILRCVPISNHLYFYWYRQILGQKVEFLVSFYNNEISEKSEIFDDQFSVERPDGSNFTLKIRSTKLEDSAMYFCASSEAGGGLVQFFGPGTRLTVL.

The chain is built from TRBV5-1 and TRBJ2-7; 8 nucleotides line up with TRBD1. V was clipped by 4 bases and J by 3 bases; unmatched bases: 9. The CDR3 is made up of 15 amino acids. The germline V gene has CDR1 SGHRS and CDR2 YFSETQ. In nucleotides, the CDR3 is TGCGCCAGCAGCGGGGGGACAGGAGACTACTACGAGCAGTACTTC. It yields the protein CASSGGTGDYYEQYF.

The chain recombines TRBV18 with TRBJ1-5; 9 nucleotides line up with TRBD1. Germline CDR1 reads KGHSH; CDR2 reads LQKENI. The CDR3 is 16 amino acids. The V and J ends lost 2 bases and 4 bases, in that order; junction bases with no gene match: 6. The CDR3 loop is CASSPAGTGINQPQHF. For the CDR3, the DNA is TGTGCCAGCTCACCAGCGGGGACAGGGATTAATCAGCCCCAGCATTTT.

This sequence joins TRBV7-8 and TRBJ2-5; TRBD2 agrees at 12 bases. Trimming removed 7 bases from V and 6 bases from J; junction bases left unmatched: 3. Germline V gene lookup returns CDR1 SGHVS and CDR2 FQNEAQ. The CDR3 is 13 residues long. CDR3 coding DNA: TGTGCCAGCACGACTAGCGGGGGCCAGACCCAGTACTTC. Translated: CASTTSGGQTQYF.

The chain combines TRBV10-3 with TRBJ2-1; 7 bases align to TRBD1. Looked up from germline, CDR1 is ENHRY and CDR2 is SYGVKD. The CDR3 runs 14 residues. After removal of 7 bases from V and 6 bases from J, the junction contained 9 bases not matched to a gene. The CDR3 DNA is TGTGCCATCATGGACAGGAAAACTAGCAATGAGCAGTTCTTC. Its translation: CAIMDRKTSNEQFF.

The chain combines TRBV19 with TRBJ1-1, with 8 positions matching TRBD1. The CDR3 is made up of 16 amino acids. V dropped 5 bases and J dropped 3; count of bases not matched to a gene: 11. Germline CDR1 reads LNHDA; CDR2 reads SQIVND (reference sequence). This chain's CDR3 is CASSPRQGASDTEAFF. The DNA for the CDR3 is TGTGCCAGTAGTCCTCGGCAGGGGGCGAGTGACACTGAAGCTTTCTTT.

This sequence joins TRBV7-8 and TRBJ1-5, with 7 bases matching TRBD1. This CDR3 is built from 16 residues. The J segment lost 6 bases and the V segment lost 0 bases, leaving 8 bases of the junction unmatched. The germline gives CDR1 SGHVS, CDR2 FQNEAQ. The CDR3 DNA reads TGTGCCAGCAGCTTAGCTTTAACAGGGGATATTCAGCCCCAGCATTTT. Protein: CASSLALTGDIQPQHF. Based on the CDR3 plus reference TRBV7-8 and TRBJ1-5, the full variable domain is GAGVSQSPRYKVAKRGQDVALRCDPISGHVSLFWYQQALGQGPEFLTYFQNEAQLDKSGLPSDRFFAERPEGSVSTLKIQRTQQEDSAVYLCASSLALTGDIQPQHFGDGTRLSIL.

CDR3 sequence (DNA): TGTGCCAGCGGCAGGGCCAAAGGATATGAGTACTTC. Amino acids: CASGRAKGYEYF. The gene calls are TRBV27 and TRBJ2-4; D may be TRBD1 (5 bases). The V end lost 8 bases, the J end lost 14 bases, and 19 bases lay between the germline ends. The V gene's germline CDR1 is MNHEY and CDR2 SMNVEV (reference sequence). The CDR3 has 12 residues.

This chain links TRBV2 with TRBJ1-2; D is possibly TRBD1 (6 bases). This CDR3 region has 14 residues. With 6 bases removed from V and 7 bases from J, the gap between germline ends came to 18 bases. The germline V gene has CDR1 SNHLY and CDR2 FYNNEI. The CDR3 nucleotides are TGTGCCAGCAGATTCCTCGCGGGGGCGGGTGGCTACACCTTC. This encodes CASRFLAGAGGYTF.

The V gene is TRBV9, the J gene TRBJ2-3; D uncertain. This CDR3 comprises 13 residues. With 0 bases removed from V and 6 bases from J, the gap between germline ends came to 8 bases. Germline-derived CDR1 and CDR2 are SGDLS and YYNGEE. CDR3 sequence reads: CASSVDSWDTQYF. The CDR3 DNA follows: TGTGCCAGCAGCGTAGACAGTTGGGATACGCAGTATTTT.